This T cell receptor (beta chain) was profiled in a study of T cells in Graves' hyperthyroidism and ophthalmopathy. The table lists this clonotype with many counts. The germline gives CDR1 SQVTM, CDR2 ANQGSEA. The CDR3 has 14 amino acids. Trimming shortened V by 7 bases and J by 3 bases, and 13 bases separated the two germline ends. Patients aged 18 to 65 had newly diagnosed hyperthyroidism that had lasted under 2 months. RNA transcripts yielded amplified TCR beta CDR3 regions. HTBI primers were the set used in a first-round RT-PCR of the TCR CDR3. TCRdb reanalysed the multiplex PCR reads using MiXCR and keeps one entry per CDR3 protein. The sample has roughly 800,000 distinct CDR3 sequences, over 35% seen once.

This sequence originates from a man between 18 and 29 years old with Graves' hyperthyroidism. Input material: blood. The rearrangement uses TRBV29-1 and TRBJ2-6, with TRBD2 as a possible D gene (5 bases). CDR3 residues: CSARRGDGANVLTF. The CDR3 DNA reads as TGCAGCGCCCGACGGGGAGATGGGGCCAACGTCCTGACTTTC.